The T cell receptor beta chain described here comes from a study of T cell repertoires in cytomegalovirus infection. TCRdb reprocessed the reads via MiXCR and lists one record per CDR3 protein. The data hold 200,000 to 300,000 distinct CDR3 sequences, with 12% observed a single time. This CDR3 has 14 residues. V lost 6 bases to trimming and J lost 4 bases, with 15 bases between them. This clonotype was recorded many times. Sequencing was carried out using PBMCs. The chain joins TRBV12-3 or TRBV12-4 to TRBJ1-2; a weak D match, TRBD1 (5 bases). This TCR was sampled from a human donor in good health (CMV status not recorded). Some clones in this sample may be carry-over from other donors' samples. CDR3 protein: CASSPAGSIYGYTF. The CDR3 nucleotides read TGTGCCAGCAGCCCGGCAGGGAGTATCTATGGCTACACCTTC.